The 23 T cell receptor beta chains given below trace back to one sample, sequenced in a study of PD-1 blockade in mismatch repair-deficient tumors. Assay: immunoSEQ multiplex PCR; the TCRdb copy retains only in-frame clones and omits some. The data hold more than 40,000 clones, with approximately 78% observed a single time. This specimen consisted of peripheral blood, obtained 4 weeks after starting pembrolizumab. The origin of the receptors is an adult with mismatch repair-deficient cancer.

This clone appeared once. The V and J genes are TRBV5-4 and TRBJ2-3, with D possibly being TRBD1 (5 bases). CDR3 size: 14 residues. Trimming pared 1 base from V and 0 bases from J, leaving 6 bases between. Per the germline V gene, CDR1 is SGHNT and CDR2 is YYREEE (reference sequence). The DNA of the CDR3 is TGTGCCAGCAGCTTGAGGGGTAGCACAGATACGCAGTATTTT. This codes for CASSLRGSTDTQYF.

This rearrangement joins TRBV6-5 to TRBJ1-1; D ambiguous. CDR1 MNHEY and CDR2 SVGAGI come from the germline V gene. V was pared by 4 bases and J by 2 bases, with 8 bases between. The CDR3 is made up of 13 amino acids. Here the CDR3 reads CASSLESNTEAFF. For the CDR3, the DNA is TGTGCCAGCAGTTTAGAGTCAAACACTGAAGCTTTCTTT.

For the CDR3, the DNA is TGTGCCAGCTCTCGACCCTCCGCCGGCAGGGAAAATGAGCAGTTCTTC. Translation gives CASSRPSAGRENEQFF. This chain joins TRBV18 and TRBJ2-1; perhaps TRBD1 as D (5 bases). Between the trimmed V and J ends, which lost 6 bases and 7 bases, there was a span of 22 bases. The CDR3 has 16 amino acids. In germline, CDR1 is KGHSH, CDR2 LQKENI. Full variable domain (remainder filled in from reference TRBV18 and TRBJ2-1): NAGVMQNPRHLVRRRGQEARLRCSPMKGHSHVYWYRQLPEEGLKFMVYLQKENIIDESGMPKERFSAEFPKEGPSILRIQQVVRGDSAAYFCASSRPSAGRENEQFFGPGTRLTVL.

V gene TRBV7-9 combines with J gene TRBJ2-1, with 11 bases aligning to TRBD1. CDR1 is SEHNR and CDR2 is FQNEAQ in the germline V gene (reference sequence). Unmatched junction bases numbered 5, after V lost 1 base and J lost 6 bases. The CDR3 has 16 amino acids. CDR3 sequence reads: CASSLGDRGRSNEQFF. The CDR3 DNA is TGTGCCAGCAGCTTAGGGGACAGGGGGAGATCCAATGAGCAGTTCTTC. The complete variable domain, with remaining parts taken from reference TRBV7-9 and TRBJ2-1, reads DTGVSQNPRHKITKRGQNVTFRCDPISEHNRLYWYRQTLGQGPEFLTYFQNEAQLEKSRLLSDRFSAERPKGSFSTLEIQRTEQGDSAMYLCASSLGDRGRSNEQFFGPGTRLTVL.

This chain links TRBV29-1 with TRBJ2-7; a possible D gene is TRBD2 (5 bases). V lost 0 bases, J lost 5 bases, and 17 bases lay in between. Germline CDR1 is SQVTM and CDR2 is ANQGSEA. The CDR3 consists of 15 residues. The CDR3 protein is CSVEDIGKGRNEQYF. The CDR3 DNA is TGCAGCGTTGAAGATATTGGGAAAGGGAGAAACGAGCAGTACTTC.

The chain is built from TRBV30 and TRBJ2-7; 7 positions agree with TRBD1. J lost 0 bases, V lost 4 bases, and 3 bases had no gene match. The CDR3 spans 13 residues. CDR1 and CDR2 from the germline V gene are GTSNPN and SVGIG (reference sequence). The CDR3 DNA sequence: TGTGCCTGGAATCGGGACAGCTCCTACGAGCAGTACTTC. This codes for CAWNRDSSYEQYF.

The gene calls are TRBV6-1 and TRBJ1-2; D uncertain. This CDR3 spans 13 amino acids. Germline CDR1 and CDR2: MNHNS and SASEGT. V was clipped by 0 bases and J by 4 bases, with 6 bases between them. The CDR3 DNA sequence: TGTGCCAGCAGTGAAGCCACTGTCTATGGCTACACCTTC. It codes for CASSEATVYGYTF.

This clone was picked up one time. The CDR3: CASSPQAADSYEQYF. The CDR3 DNA sequence: TGCGCCAGCAGCCCCCAAGCGGCAGACTCCTACGAGCAGTACTTC. The chain is built from TRBV4-1 and TRBJ2-7; possibly TRBD2 for D (5 bases). CDR3 size: 15 residues. V dropped 4 bases and J dropped 0 bases, with 13 bases sitting between them. In germline, CDR1 is MGHRA, CDR2 YSYEKL.

The chain is built from TRBV29-1 and TRBJ2-3; D is unresolved. CDR3 length equals 14 residues. Germline values: CDR1 SQVTM, CDR2 ANQGSEA. Trimming pared 1 base from V and 1 base from J, leaving 9 bases between. This chain's CDR3 is CSVEGSTGTDTQYF. DNA for the CDR3: TGCAGCGTTGAAGGGAGTACAGGCACAGATACGCAGTATTTT.

The chain couples TRBV29-1 to TRBJ2-7; possible D gene TRBD1, 6 bases. Trimming removed 5 bases from V and 2 bases from J, with 19 bases in between. The V gene's germline CDR1 is SQVTM and CDR2 ANQGSEA. The CDR3 is made up of 15 amino acids. This CDR3 reads CSVLPKTGTPYEQYF. In DNA, the CDR3 is TGCAGCGTTCTCCCTAAGACAGGAACCCCCTACGAGCAGTACTTC.

The V and J genes are TRBV10-1 and TRBJ2-7, with D possibly TRBD1 on 5 matching bases. Per the germline V gene, CDR1 is WNHNN and CDR2 is SYGVQD (reference sequence). The ends were cut back, 2 bases at V and 2 bases at J, with 10 bases in the middle. This CDR3 contains 14 residues. The CDR3 spells CASSEAGRPYEQYF. The DNA of the CDR3 is TGCGCCAGCAGTGAGGCAGGGCGACCCTACGAGCAGTACTTC.

This clone has only a few counts. The gene calls are TRBV5-1 and TRBJ1-2, with 8 positions matching TRBD1. CDR1 SGHRS and CDR2 YFSETQ come from the germline V gene. The V segment lost 6 bases and the J segment 2 bases; nucleotides outside the gene matches: 6. This CDR3 comprises 14 residues. CDR3 sequence reads: CASTPDRANYGYTF. CDR3 nucleotide sequence: TGCGCCAGCACCCCGGACAGGGCGAACTATGGCTACACCTTC.

The chain has TRBV5-1 and TRBJ1-2, with 7 bases that match TRBD1. The CDR3 loop spans 14 amino acids. After removal of 8 bases from V and 7 bases from J, the junction contained 14 bases not matched to a gene. Germline V gene sequence: CDR1 SGHRS, CDR2 YFSETQ. The chain's CDR3 is CASSRGQQGGGYTF. The DNA for the CDR3 is TGCGCCAGTTCACGGGGACAGCAAGGGGGTGGCTACACCTTC.

The chain carries TRBV28 and TRBJ2-3, with D uncertain. CDR1 and CDR2 from the germline V gene are MDHEN and SYDVKM. This CDR3 spans 14 amino acids. The V end lost 3 bases, the J end lost 4 bases, and 11 bases lay between the germline ends. DNA for the CDR3: TGTGCCAGCAGTTTGAAACCGGACGCAGATACGCAGTATTTT. This translates into CASSLKPDADTQYF.

The chain carries TRBV15 and TRBJ1-1; D unresolved. Germline V gene lookup returns CDR1 LNHNV and CDR2 YYDKDF (reference sequence). The CDR3 covers 12 residues. Trimming removed 5 bases at V and 4 bases at J, with 8 bases between. Here the CDR3 DNA reads TGTGCCACCAGCGTTGGGTTCACTGAAGCTTTCTTT. Translating gives CATSVGFTEAFF.

This clone was observed a handful of times. V and J are TRBV7-8 and TRBJ1-2; D gene uncertain. The CDR3 length is 15 residues. V gave up 2 bases and J gave up 4 bases, with 14 bases separating them. Germline CDR1 SGHVS, CDR2 FQNEAQ. The CDR3 DNA sequence: TGTGCCAGCAGCTTATACGTGGATGAAGGCTATGGCTACACCTTC. This encodes CASSLYVDEGYGYTF.

This clone was observed a few times. The chain employs TRBV5-1 and TRBJ2-3, with D maybe TRBD2 (5 bases). The CDR3 is 12 amino acids. The V end lost 5 bases, the J end lost 2 bases, and 6 bases lay between the germline ends. The germline V gene has CDR1 SGHRS and CDR2 YFSETQ. CDR3 loop: CASRDFTDTQYF. The CDR3 bases are TGCGCCAGCAGGGACTTCACAGATACGCAGTATTTT.

This chain links TRBV4-2 with TRBJ1-2; D uncertain. The germline V and J ends were trimmed by 1 base and 14 bases, with 17 bases remaining between them. This CDR3 has 13 amino acids. Germline V gives CDR1 LGHNA, CDR2 YNFKEQ. The CDR3 region has the DNA TGTGCCAGCAGCCAAGTAGAGGGTGCGGAAGTGACCTTC. Protein: CASSQVEGAEVTF.

The J gene is TRBJ2-1, the V gene TRBV9; TRBD2 matches 9 bases. Germline trimming cut 3 bases from V and 3 bases from J; bases unmatched to any gene: 16. Germline-derived CDR1 and CDR2 are SGDLS and YYNGEE. The CDR3 has 19 amino acids. The CDR3 sequence is CASSAISGGSGRFYNEQFF. Here the CDR3 DNA reads TGTGCCAGCAGCGCCATCTCTGGGGGGAGCGGGAGGTTCTACAATGAGCAGTTCTTC.

This clone was seen a few times. V usage is TRBV18 and J usage is TRBJ2-7; D is unresolved. CDR1 KGHSH and CDR2 LQKENI come from the germline V gene. V dropped 3 bases and J dropped 5 bases, with 14 bases sitting between them. The CDR3 spans 14 residues. The CDR3: CASSPSGPPNEQYF. CDR3 coding DNA: TGTGCCAGCTCACCCTCGGGCCCCCCTAACGAGCAGTACTTC. The whole variable domain, remainder taken from reference TRBV18 and TRBJ2-7, is NAGVMQNPRHLVRRRGQEARLRCSPMKGHSHVYWYRQLPEEGLKFMVYLQKENIIDESGMPKERFSAEFPKEGPSILRIQQVVRGDSAAYFCASSPSGPPNEQYFGPGTRLTVT.

The rearrangement joins TRBV5-1 to TRBJ2-1; D may be TRBD2 (6 bases). This CDR3 is built from 17 residues. Trimming pared 1 base from V and 2 bases from J, leaving 16 bases between. Per germline, CDR1 SGHRS and CDR2 YFSETQ. CDR3 protein: CASSLIVGGGTYNEQFF. The CDR3 region has the DNA TGCGCCAGCAGCTTGATCGTTGGGGGAGGAACCTACAATGAGCAGTTCTTC.

This chain links TRBV6-1 with TRBJ2-1, with 9 bases fitting TRBD2. The V gene end was trimmed by 2 bases and the J gene end by 2 bases; junction bases not matched to a gene: 4. The CDR3 length is 16 residues. Germline lookup yields CDR1 MNHNS and CDR2 SASEGT. The CDR3 protein is CASSERTSAAYNEQFF. The CDR3 DNA follows: TGTGCCAGCAGTGAAAGGACTAGCGCGGCCTACAATGAGCAGTTCTTC.

The rearrangement joins TRBV9 to TRBJ2-1, with 11 nucleotides matching TRBD2. The trim removed 4 bases at V and 6 bases at J, leaving 12 bases unmatched. Looked up from germline, CDR1 is SGDLS and CDR2 is YYNGEE. The CDR3 runs to 17 residues. For the CDR3, the DNA is TGTGCCAGCAGCTTCCGGGCTGGGACTAGCGGCTTCAATGAGCAGTTCTTC. This encodes CASSFRAGTSGFNEQFF.